What follows are 18 T cell receptor beta chains derived from one specimen sequenced in a study of OX40 agonist ivuxolimab in advanced cancers. The table came from immunoSEQ multiplex PCR; TCRdb's copy has only in-frame clones and leaves some out. The sample records roughly 53,000 clones, approximately 86% being singletons. The sample here was CD4+ or CD8+ T cells sorted from blood, taken in a trial of the OX40 agonist ivuxolimab. The receptors come from an adult with an advanced solid tumor such as melanoma, head and neck, liver or kidney cancer.

This rearrangement joins TRBV7-9 to TRBJ2-5, with 9 bases that match TRBD2. The V segment lost 2 bases and the J segment 5 bases; nucleotides outside the gene matches: 9. The CDR3 spans 16 residues. Per the germline V gene, CDR1 is SEHNR and CDR2 is FQNEAQ (reference sequence). CDR3 residues: CASSLTLAGTRETQYF. CDR3 bases: TGTGCCAGCAGCTTAACGCTAGCGGGAACAAGGGAGACCCAGTACTTC.

The chain uses TRBV5-1 and TRBJ2-7; 11 nucleotides line up with TRBD2. CDR3 size: 13 residues. Germline CDR1 and CDR2: SGHRS and YFSETQ. V was clipped by 4 bases and J by 6 bases; unmatched bases: 3. Here the CDR3 reads CASSAGTSGEQYF. As DNA, the CDR3 is TGCGCCAGCAGCGCGGGGACTAGCGGCGAGCAGTACTTC.

J is TRBJ2-3 and V is TRBV11-3; 9 nucleotides line up with TRBD1. CDR3 size: 16 residues. V dropped 5 bases and J dropped 1; count of bases not matched to a gene: 7. Germline lookup yields CDR1 SGHNT and CDR2 YENEEA. CDR3 sequence reads: CASSPSTGGGTDTQYF. CDR3 nucleotides: TGTGCCAGCAGCCCGTCGACAGGGGGTGGCACAGATACGCAGTATTTT.

The rearrangement uses TRBV11-3 and TRBJ1-2; 9 nucleotides align to TRBD1. Per the germline V gene, CDR1 is SGHNT and CDR2 is YENEEA. This CDR3 comprises 13 residues. J was trimmed by 6 bases and V by 5 bases; bases with no gene match: 4. The CDR3 DNA follows: TGTGCCAGCAGCCCACAGGGGGCGAATGGCTACACCTTC. Residues: CASSPQGANGYTF.

The gene calls are TRBV9 and TRBJ2-3; 10 bases are shared with TRBD2. Germline V CDR1 and CDR2: SGDLS, YYNGEE. This CDR3 comprises 16 residues. After removal of 3 bases from V and 2 bases from J, the junction contained 6 bases not matched to a gene. CDR3 sequence: CASSEGAGGYTDTQYF. CDR3 coding DNA: TGTGCCAGCAGCGAAGGAGCGGGGGGGTACACAGATACGCAGTATTTT.

This chain links TRBV18 with TRBJ2-7; a weak D match, TRBD2 (6 bases). V was shortened by 3 bases and J by 2 bases, with 11 bases between the two germline ends. The CDR3 extends over 14 amino acids. CDR1 and CDR2 (germline): KGHSH, LQKENI. The CDR3 loop reads CASSPRDGTYEQYF. The CDR3 DNA sequence: TGTGCCAGCTCACCGCGGGACGGAACCTACGAGCAGTACTTC.

This clone was seen a handful of times. V is TRBV7-9 and J is TRBJ1-5, with D perhaps TRBD1 (5 bases). Trimming cost V 7 bases and J 6 bases, with 10 bases left between them. There are 12 residues in the CDR3. CDR1 and CDR2 from the germline V gene are SEHNR and FQNEAQ (reference sequence). The CDR3 nucleotides are TGTGCCAGCACCATCGGGACTCAGCCCCAGCATTTT. Translation gives CASTIGTQPQHF.

CDR3 protein: CAWSVQSNQPQHF. The CDR3 coding sequence is TGTGCCTGGAGTGTACAGAGCAATCAGCCCCAGCATTTT. The rearrangement uses TRBV30 and TRBJ1-5; D is unclear. Looked up from germline, CDR1 is GTSNPN and CDR2 is SVGIG (reference sequence). Trimming took 0 bases from V and 1 from J, leaving 4 bases between them. The CDR3 has 13 residues.

CDR3 amino acids: CASSTEPTSGYTF. CDR3 nucleotides: TGTGCCAGCTCAACGGAGCCGACATCTGGCTACACCTTC. The chain combines TRBV18 with TRBJ1-2, with D uncertain. Germline V CDR1 and CDR2: KGHSH, LQKENI. V was clipped by 5 bases and J by 7 bases, with 14 bases between them. The length of the CDR3 is 13 residues.

This sequence joins TRBV5-1 and TRBJ2-2; TRBD2 matches 8 bases. The CDR3 contains 16 residues. V was pared by 0 bases and J by 7 bases, with 8 bases of the junction left unmatched. Germline CDR1 SGHRS, CDR2 YFSETQ. The CDR3 loop reads CASSLAGSGNHGELFF. In DNA, the CDR3 is TGCGCCAGCAGCTTGGCGGGTAGCGGGAATCACGGGGAGCTGTTTTTT.

The rearrangement joins TRBV7-9 to TRBJ1-2, with 9 bases fitting TRBD1. CDR1 SEHNR and CDR2 FQNEAQ come from the germline V gene (reference sequence). The CDR3 is made up of 15 amino acids. V dropped 5 bases and J dropped 4; count of bases not matched to a gene: 8. The CDR3 is CASSRQPDRGYGYTF. The CDR3 region has the DNA TGTGCCAGCAGCCGGCAGCCGGACAGGGGCTATGGCTACACCTTC.

The chain recombines TRBV5-4 with TRBJ2-1; D gene unclear. Germline V gives CDR1 SGHNT, CDR2 YYREEE (reference sequence). The CDR3 is made up of 14 amino acids. The V and J ends lost 1 base and 6 bases respectively, with 11 bases between them. CDR3 loop: CASSLSNSRNEQFF. As DNA, the CDR3 is TGTGCCAGCAGCTTGTCGAACTCCCGCAATGAGCAGTTCTTC. The full variable domain, in which reference TRBV5-4 and TRBJ2-1 provide the parts outside the CDR3, is ETGVTQSPTHLIKTRGQQVTLRCSSQSGHNTVSWYQQALGQGPQFIFQYYREEENGRGNFPPRFSGLQFPNYSSELNVNALELDDSALYLCASSLSNSRNEQFFGPGTRLTVL.

This clone has a single count. The J gene is TRBJ2-2, the V gene TRBV6-1; D unclear. Germline CDR1 MNHNS, CDR2 SASEGT. This CDR3 has 13 amino acids. The V end lost 3 bases, the J end lost 1 base, and 3 bases lay between the germline ends. The CDR3 protein is CASSDRNTGELFF. CDR3 nucleotide sequence: TGTGCCAGCAGTGACAGGAACACCGGGGAGCTGTTTTTT.

The chain employs TRBV5-1 and TRBJ2-3, with D maybe TRBD1 (6 bases). The CDR3 sequence is 13 residues long. The V gene lost 7 bases and the J gene lost 3 bases, with 12 bases spanning the gap. Germline values: CDR1 SGHRS, CDR2 YFSETQ. The CDR3 region is CASWDTGTDTQYF. CDR3 DNA sequence: TGCGCCAGCTGGGATACAGGGACAGATACGCAGTATTTT. Complete variable domain (other parts from reference TRBV5-1 and TRBJ2-3): KAGVTQTPRYLIKTRGQQVTLSCSPISGHRSVSWYQQTPGQGLQFLFEYFSETQRNKGNFPGRFSGRQFSNSRSEMNVSTLELGDSALYLCASWDTGTDTQYFGPGTRLTVL.

This rearrangement joins TRBV7-2 to TRBJ1-1; 8 bases map to TRBD1. CDR3 size: 14 residues. The V segment lost 1 base and the J segment 7 bases; nucleotides outside the gene matches: 5. Germline V gene sequence: CDR1 SGHTA, CDR2 FQGNSA. CDR3 protein: CASSLGFDRGEAFF. As DNA, the CDR3 is TGTGCCAGCAGCTTAGGATTCGACAGGGGTGAAGCTTTCTTT.

The J gene is TRBJ1-2, the V gene TRBV6-1, with 12 bases fitting TRBD1. CDR3 size: 15 residues. Germline CDR1 MNHNS, CDR2 SASEGT. Germline trimming cut 7 bases from V and 5 bases from J; bases unmatched to any gene: 8. CDR3 DNA: TGTGCCAGCACACCCCGGGACAGGGGGCAATATGGCTACACCTTC. Translated, it gives CASTPRDRGQYGYTF.

The V and J genes are TRBV11-2 and TRBJ2-5; no clear D. This CDR3 is built from 13 residues. Germline-derived CDR1 and CDR2 are SGHAT and FQNNGV. Trimming took 3 bases from V and 5 from J, leaving 10 bases between them. The CDR3 DNA reads as TGTGCCAGCAGCTTCCAGATTGCCGAGACCCAGTACTTC. It codes for CASSFQIAETQYF.

The rearrangement links TRBV18 to TRBJ2-7; TRBD2 is a possible D gene (5 bases). The CDR3 runs 13 residues. V was shortened by 4 bases and J by 2 bases, with 9 bases between the two germline ends. Germline CDR1 and CDR2: KGHSH and LQKENI. CDR3 in amino acids: CASSLGGTYEQYF. CDR3 bases: TGTGCCAGCTCACTTGGAGGTACCTACGAGCAGTACTTC.